The next 27 T cell receptor beta chains were all read from a single sample in a study of sequential checkpoint blockade in melanoma. Indicated treatment: randomized to nivolumab then ipilimumab (arm A) or the reverse (arm B). TCRdb's copy holds only in-frame clones and misses some; the assay was immunoSEQ multiplex PCR. The data show about 29,000 clones, approximately 80% seen once. Here the sequenced sample was CD8+ T cells sorted from blood (inferred from file names), taken from a patient given nivolumab and ipilimumab in sequence. The receptor set was obtained from a human donor with melanoma.

CDR3 sequence reads: CASSTRDSPSGNTIYF. DNA of the CDR3: TGTGCCAGCAGCACGAGGGACAGCCCTTCTGGAAACACCATATATTTT. J is TRBJ1-3 and V is TRBV7-6; 7 nucleotides match TRBD1. The CDR3 contains 16 residues. With 5 bases clipped from V and 1 base from J, the junction kept 8 bases outside the gene matches. Germline-derived CDR1 and CDR2 are SGHVS and FNYEAQ. Looking up the rest from reference TRBV7-6 and TRBJ1-3 gives the full variable domain: GAGVSQSPRYKVTKRGQDVALRCDPISGHVSLYWYRQALGQGPEFLTYFNYEAQQDKSGLPNDRFSAERPEGSISTLTIQRTEQRDSAMYRCASSTRDSPSGNTIYFGEGSWLTVV.

The chain's CDR3 is CASANRGGNNEQFF. CDR3 nucleotides: TGTGCCAGTGCAAACCGCGGGGGGAACAATGAGCAGTTCTTC. The chain is built from TRBV19 and TRBJ2-1; the match to TRBD2 covers 8 bases. The ends lost 8 bases at V and 5 bases at J; junction bases unmatched: 8. The CDR3 sequence is 14 residues long. From germline, CDR1 is LNHDA and CDR2 SQIVND (reference sequence).

The V gene is TRBV7-2, the J gene TRBJ1-4; 9 nucleotides align to TRBD1. From germline, CDR1 is SGHTA and CDR2 FQGNSA. The CDR3 spans 14 residues. Germline trimming cut 5 bases from V and 6 bases from J; bases unmatched to any gene: 4. The CDR3 sequence is CASSQRTGDEKLFF. CDR3 bases: TGTGCCAGCAGCCAAAGGACAGGGGATGAAAAACTGTTTTTT. Looking up the rest from reference TRBV7-2 and TRBJ1-4 gives the full variable domain: GAGVSQSPSNKVTEKGKDVELRCDPISGHTALYWYRQSLGQGLEFLIYFQGNSAPDKSGLPSDRFSAERTGGSVSTLTIQRTQQEDSAVYLCASSQRTGDEKLFFGSGTQLSVL.

This sequence joins TRBV7-2 and TRBJ2-1; 10 nucleotides match TRBD1. Germline loops: CDR1 SGHTA, CDR2 FQGNSA. The V gene end was trimmed by 5 bases and the J gene end by 2 bases; junction bases not matched to a gene: 6. This CDR3 is built from 16 residues. The CDR3 is CASSRGQGGAYNEQFF. DNA of the CDR3: TGTGCCAGCAGCCGCGGACAGGGGGGGGCCTACAATGAGCAGTTCTTC.

The chain uses TRBV5-8 and TRBJ1-6, with a weak D call TRBD1 (6 bases). The germline CDR1 and CDR2 sequences are SGHTS and YDEGEE. CDR3 length equals 14 residues. V lost 0 bases, J lost 10 bases, and 11 bases lay in between. The CDR3 is CASSLVQGNSPLHF. Written as DNA, the CDR3 is TGTGCCAGCAGCTTGGTACAGGGCAACTCACCCCTCCACTTT. Variable domain in full (rest from reference TRBV5-8 and TRBJ1-6): EAGVTQSPTHLIKTRGQQATLRCSPISGHTSVYWYQQALGLGLQFLLWYDEGEERNRGNFPPRFSGRQFPNYSSELNVNALELEDSALYLCASSLVQGNSPLHFGNGTRLTVT.

This clone appeared a few times. This rearrangement joins TRBV4-1 to TRBJ2-2; 8 nucleotides match TRBD1. The CDR3 extends over 16 amino acids. With 7 bases clipped from V and 6 bases from J, the junction kept 13 bases outside the gene matches. The V gene's germline CDR1 is MGHRA and CDR2 YSYEKL. CDR3 protein: CASTPLGQDHAGELFF. In nucleotides, the CDR3 is TGCGCCAGCACCCCCTTGGGACAGGATCACGCCGGGGAGCTGTTTTTT.

CDR3 sequence: CASSFPLEGGGRETQYF. CDR3 DNA sequence: TGCGCCAGCAGCTTCCCCCTAGAGGGGGGGGGTAGGGAGACCCAGTACTTC. The chain has TRBV5-1 and TRBJ2-5; D perhaps matches TRBD2 (7 bases). V was cut by 2 bases and J by 5 bases, with 22 bases left in between. The CDR3 contains 17 residues. Germline V gives CDR1 SGHRS, CDR2 YFSETQ.

As concerns this clone: Other DNA sequences from this sample encode an identical CDR3 as well. This sequence joins TRBV4-1 and TRBJ2-6; the D gene is possibly TRBD2 (5 bases). Trimming removed 1 base from V and 4 bases from J, with 17 bases in between. CDR1 is MGHRA, CDR2 YSYEKL, per germline. CDR3 length: 18 amino acids. In DNA, the CDR3 is TGCGCCAGCAGCCAAGTCCACCCGTTGGGAGCCGGGGCCAACGTCCTGACTTTC. It codes for CASSQVHPLGAGANVLTF.

This chain links TRBV6-5 with TRBJ1-2; D perhaps matches TRBD1 (6 bases). V lost 5 bases and J 3 bases, leaving 16 bases between the germline ends. The CDR3 runs to 15 residues. Germline CDR1 and CDR2: MNHEY and SVGAGI. In DNA, the CDR3 is TGTGCCAGCAGTCCTGGGGACAAATCCGACTATGGCTACACCTTC. Encoded protein: CASSPGDKSDYGYTF.

The genes are TRBV9 and TRBJ1-4, with D perhaps TRBD1 (5 bases). Between the trimmed V and J ends, which lost 0 bases and 8 bases, there was a span of 11 bases. Germline CDR1 reads SGDLS; CDR2 reads YYNGEE. The CDR3 loop spans 14 amino acids. CDR3: CASSVGGVGEKLFF. CDR3 bases: TGTGCCAGCAGCGTAGGGGGGGTAGGGGAAAAACTGTTTTTT. Based on the CDR3 plus reference TRBV9 and TRBJ1-4, the full variable domain is DSGVTQTPKHLITATGQRVTLRCSPRSGDLSVYWYQQSLDQGLQFLIQYYNGEERAKGNILERFSAQQFPDLHSELNLSSLELGDSALYFCASSVGGVGEKLFFGSGTQLSVL.

This chain connects TRBV18 to TRBJ2-1, with D possibly matching TRBD1 (5 bases). V dropped 3 bases and J dropped 5 bases, with 14 bases sitting between them. The CDR3 runs 15 residues. Looked up from germline, CDR1 is KGHSH and CDR2 is LQKENI. The CDR3 DNA reads TGTGCCAGCTCACCGGGTGGAGAAGGGGACAATGAGCAGTTCTTC. As protein: CASSPGGEGDNEQFF. Combining the CDR3 with reference TRBV18 and TRBJ2-1 gives the whole variable domain NAGVMQNPRHLVRRRGQEARLRCSPMKGHSHVYWYRQLPEEGLKFMVYLQKENIIDESGMPKERFSAEFPKEGPSILRIQQVVRGDSAAYFCASSPGGEGDNEQFFGPGTRLTVL.

The chain links TRBV11-3 to TRBJ2-7; 8 bases agree with TRBD1. CDR1 SGHNT and CDR2 YENEEA come from the germline V gene. The CDR3 has 14 residues. Trimming took 3 bases from V and 2 from J; bases not matched to a gene: 3. This CDR3 reads CASSFAGGAYEQYF. CDR3 bases: TGTGCCAGCAGCTTCGCAGGGGGCGCCTACGAGCAGTACTTC.

The chain links TRBV9 to TRBJ2-3, with 8 bases matching TRBD2. The length of the CDR3 is 17 residues. Germline CDR1 SGDLS, CDR2 YYNGEE. J was trimmed by 6 bases and V by 0 bases; bases with no gene match: 12. CDR3 amino acids: CASSVGQRGRSGDTQYF. Written as DNA, the CDR3 is TGTGCCAGCAGCGTAGGTCAGCGGGGGCGTTCCGGGGATACGCAGTATTTT.

V usage is TRBV13 and J usage is TRBJ1-4; D gene uncertain. Germline V gene data show CDR1 as PRHDT and CDR2 as FYEKMQ (reference sequence). Trimming cost V 6 bases and J 3 bases, with 8 bases left between them. The CDR3 has 13 residues. The CDR3 reads CASRAGSNEKLFF. The CDR3 DNA sequence: TGTGCCAGCAGGGCCGGGTCTAATGAAAAACTGTTTTTT.

The CDR3 region is CASAPSRGLSRETQYF. DNA for the CDR3: TGTGCCAGCGCACCATCCAGGGGTTTGAGTCGAGAGACCCAGTACTTC. This chain links TRBV27 with TRBJ2-5, with D possibly TRBD1 on 6 matching bases. The CDR3 extends over 16 amino acids. Trimming left V 8 bases short and J 4 bases short, with 23 bases between. Germline V CDR1 and CDR2: MNHEY, SMNVEV (reference sequence).

The genes are TRBV9 and TRBJ1-2; 8 bases agree with TRBD1. Per germline, CDR1 SGDLS and CDR2 YYNGEE. This CDR3 has 14 amino acids. With 4 bases clipped from V and 5 bases from J, the junction kept 7 bases outside the gene matches. This chain's CDR3 is CASSPQGAAYGYTF. CDR3 bases: TGTGCCAGCAGCCCCCAGGGGGCGGCGTATGGCTACACCTTC.

V and J are TRBV19 and TRBJ1-5; D not resolved. This CDR3 comprises 15 residues. Trimming shortened V by 6 bases and J by 3 bases, and 15 bases separated the two germline ends. Germline CDR1 and CDR2: LNHDA and SQIVND (reference sequence). CDR3 DNA sequence: TGTGCCAGTAGCCCTTTTGGGGAGGACAATCAGCCCCAGCATTTT. Its translation: CASSPFGEDNQPQHF. The whole variable domain, filled in from reference TRBV19 and TRBJ1-5, reads DGGITQSPKYLFRKEGQNVTLSCEQNLNHDAMYWYRQDPGQGLRLIYYSQIVNDFQKGDIAEGYSVSREKKESFPLTVTSAQKNPTAFYLCASSPFGEDNQPQHFGDGTRLSIL.

V and J are TRBV7-8 and TRBJ2-1; tentative D call: TRBD1 (6 bases). Trimming pared 2 bases from V and 7 bases from J, leaving 12 bases between. The CDR3 runs 14 residues. The germline gives CDR1 SGHVS, CDR2 FQNEAQ. CDR3 bases: TGTGCCAGCAGCTTACCTGGGGGCGGTAATGAGCAGTTCTTC. Amino acid sequence: CASSLPGGGNEQFF.

This clone counts as medium-sized. The V gene is TRBV6-1, the J gene TRBJ1-5; TRBD1 aligns across 10 bases. The CDR3 sequence is 14 residues long. The V gene's germline CDR1 is MNHNS and CDR2 SASEGT. After removal of 6 bases from V and 6 bases from J, the junction contained 5 bases not matched to a gene. In DNA, the CDR3 is TGTGCCAGCAGAGACAGGGGGCTCGGTCAGCCCCAGCATTTT. It is translated as CASRDRGLGQPQHF.

The rearrangement links TRBV9 to TRBJ2-2, with 8 bases lining up with TRBD2. The germline gives CDR1 SGDLS, CDR2 YYNGEE. The CDR3 is 17 amino acids. V lost 4 bases to trimming and J lost 0 bases; unmatched junction nucleotides: 8. The CDR3 spells CASSNNKRGPNTGELFF. The CDR3 DNA is TGTGCCAGCAGCAACAACAAGCGGGGGCCGAACACCGGGGAGCTGTTTTTT. Looking up the rest from reference TRBV9 and TRBJ2-2 gives the full variable domain: DSGVTQTPKHLITATGQRVTLRCSPRSGDLSVYWYQQSLDQGLQFLIQYYNGEERAKGNILERFSAQQFPDLHSELNLSSLELGDSALYFCASSNNKRGPNTGELFFGEGSRLTVL.

The chain carries TRBV9 and TRBJ1-2; perhaps TRBD1 as D (5 bases). The CDR3 consists of 13 residues. V was clipped by 0 bases and J by 6 bases, with 9 bases between them. CDR1 and CDR2 (germline): SGDLS, YYNGEE. The CDR3 DNA is TGTGCCAGCAGCGTAGGGCGCAGGGATGGCTACACCTTC. It yields the protein CASSVGRRDGYTF.

The chain is built from TRBV4-3 and TRBJ2-5; 11 positions agree with TRBD2. The CDR3 contains 19 residues. From germline, CDR1 is LGHNA and CDR2 YSLEER. Trimming cost V 0 bases and J 3 bases; bases outside gene matches: 12. The CDR3 region is CASSQEGWSSGGLKETQYF. In DNA, the CDR3 is TGCGCCAGCAGCCAAGAGGGTTGGTCTAGCGGGGGGCTCAAAGAGACCCAGTACTTC.

The chain is built from TRBV25-1 and TRBJ2-7; 8 bases agree with TRBD2. The CDR3 covers 15 residues. From germline, CDR1 is MGHDK and CDR2 SYGVNS. V was clipped by 6 bases and J by 0 bases; unmatched bases: 7. The CDR3, as DNA: TGTGCCAGCAGCGGTCAACTAGCGGCCTCCTACGAGCAGTACTTC. It codes for CASSGQLAASYEQYF.

This chain joins TRBV4-3 and TRBJ2-5; 16 bases agree with TRBD2. CDR3 size: 16 residues. J was trimmed by 5 bases and V by 4 bases; bases with no gene match: 4. Germline V gene data show CDR1 as LGHNA and CDR2 as YSLEER. The CDR3 DNA sequence: TGCGCCAGCAGCCCGGGACTAGCGGGGGGGTATGAGACCCAGTACTTC. It specifies CASSPGLAGGYETQYF.

The CDR3 protein is CSVEMAGNYNEQFF. The CDR3 coding sequence is TGCAGCGTTGAAATGGCAGGCAACTACAATGAGCAGTTCTTC. The gene calls are TRBV29-1 and TRBJ2-1, with unresolved D. V gave up 2 bases and J gave up 3 bases, with 11 bases separating them. The CDR3 runs to 14 residues. Germline CDR1 reads SQVTM; CDR2 reads ANQGSEA.

This chain links TRBV5-4 with TRBJ2-3; TRBD1 matches 8 bases. The ends lost 0 bases at V and 4 bases at J; junction bases unmatched: 10. CDR1 and CDR2 (germline): SGHNT, YYREEE (reference sequence). There are 17 residues in the CDR3. The DNA for the CDR3 is TGTGCCAGCAGCTTGGACTGGACAGGGCCCCGTGCAGATACGCAGTATTTT. It encodes CASSLDWTGPRADTQYF.

V usage is TRBV4-1 and J usage is TRBJ1-1, with D unclear. CDR3 length equals 17 residues. In germline, CDR1 is MGHRA, CDR2 YSYEKL. V was pared by 1 base and J by 0 bases, with 15 bases between. This chain's CDR3 is CASSQVGRSSMNTEAFF. The CDR3 DNA reads TGCGCCAGCAGCCAAGTCGGTCGCTCATCCATGAACACTGAAGCTTTCTTT.